The T cell receptor (beta chain) under discussion was sequenced for a study of T cell responses to AZD1222 COVID-19 vaccine (dated by TCRdb to the early 2020s). For the study in its entirety: AZD1222 recipients with second doses at about 4 weeks or about 12 weeks were pooled, because spike-specific TCR depth and breadth did not differ between schedules. TCR sequencing was performed for more than 230 trial participants, of whom 200 to 210 were given two doses of AZD1222 and approximately 26 were given two doses of MenACWY control vaccine. Trial participants were enrolled into age subgroups of 18-55, 56-69 and 70-plus years, which contained 148, 28 and 57 TCR-sequenced participants, respectively.

As to this clone: The antigen it recognizes is unknown. Base qualities were left out, and no much larger clone turns up one base away.

The investigation overall reported the following: Reportedly, close to half of the unique spike-specific TCRs recognized epitopes lying outside the regions that are mutated in the B.1.351 and B.1.1.7 variants. Conclusions about previously exposed vaccinees are limited because only six or seven AZD1222 recipients were SARS-CoV-2 seropositive at baseline. Most participants were white British and females outnumbered males, and the authors suggested that clonal diversity may have been underestimated. The 56-69-year group was small, and its depth increase did not reach significance, likely because of low power. Because no day 14 peak-response samples were available, repertoires were characterized only after the peak T cell response. Spike-specific TCR breadth and depth rose significantly after two AZD1222 doses compared with day 0 and with MenACWY recipients. The whole spike protein was spanned by vaccine-associated CD4 TCRs, and dominant responses were seen in regions 160-218 and 743-854.

The CDR3 regions of human TCRbeta chains were analyzed by immunosequencing. On the authors' methods: Repertoire TCRs were checked for matches against a reference library of SARS-CoV-2-specific TCRs that had been generated using the MIRA antigen-specificity platform. Breadth was defined as the fraction of unique TCRs that were SARS-CoV-2-associated, and depth was defined as the fraction of total T cells that were SARS-CoV-2-associated. Each spike-specific TCR was assigned to its reactive spike region and to a CD4 or CD8 class using the MIRA data. Log10-transformed breadth and depth values were compared by one-way ANOVA with Sidak's multiple comparisons tests. This immuneACCESS table, as held by TCRdb, lists in-frame sequences with V and J called but not all clones. Of the missing ones, under half trace to an unresolved V gene in checked studies; the others have no known cause. V and J calls and clone size are those listed in that table; D and trimming were worked out from the DNA. Here the sample has more than 85,000 clones; approximately 87% occur a single time. The leading ten clones occupy roughly 2.7% of the sample.

This specimen's time point label, interpreted: baseline before first vaccination. Vaccinee samples came from UK trials COV001 and COV002, including a single-blind randomized controlled phase 2/3 trial of AZD1222 (ChAdOx1 nCoV-19) in healthy adults. Trial participant PBMC samples were collected at day 0 and day 28 after the second dose for TCRbeta chain sequencing. V gives up 1 base and J gives up 5 bases, and the segment between their germline ends measures 22 bases. The germline V gene gives CDR1 as LGHNA and CDR2 as YSLEER. The CDR3 numbers 18 residues from cysteine through phenylalanine. Only CDR3 DNA is held: 54 bases, read in frame from base 1.

This chain joins TRBV4-3 to TRBJ2-3, with the D gene possibly TRBD1 or TRBD2, each one fitting 6 bases. Sequencing used peripheral blood, obtained on day 0 of AZD1222 vaccination. The receptor was derived from an adult in good health. The CDR3 amino acid sequence is: CASSQGRPKRRGIDTQYF. The bases are TGCGCCAGCAGCCAAGGACGGCCCAAGCGGAGGGGGATAGATACGCAGTATTTT.